This T cell receptor beta chain appears in the sequencing data of a study of glioma-infiltrating T cells. Study observations and caveats: Gliomas, especially low-grade, showed above-expected tissue-blood divergence; non-neoplastic patients showed below. Very few CDR3 sequences were shared between tissue and blood.

This clonotype was seen at least ten times. Its antigen is currently unknown. The iRepertoire nested amplicon-rescue multiplex PCR amplified TCR alpha and beta CDR3s from RNA. Tissue mRNA or PBMC total RNA, roughly 85-450 ng, went into one-step reverse transcription and amplification. A single record per CDR3 protein comes from TCRdb applying MiXCR to the multiplex PCR reads. Of some 160,000 distinct CDR3 sequences listed, around 40% are singletons. The receptor was derived from a human donor with low-grade glioma or glioblastoma, undergoing nonglioma brain surgery, or in good health (not recorded which). The specimen was glioma tissue, nonneoplastic brain tissue, or PBMCs (not recorded which).

DNA of the CDR3: TGCAGTGCTGGGACCCCAGCCCCCATGAACACTGAAGCTTTCTTT. This translates into CSAGTPAPMNTEAFF. V usage is TRBV20-1 and J usage is TRBJ1-1, with a tentative D call TRBD1 (5 bases). V was shortened by 5 bases and J by 0 bases, with 16 bases between the two germline ends. The CDR3 spans 15 residues. CDR1 and CDR2 from the germline V gene are DFQATT and SNEGSKA (reference sequence).